This entry lists 4 T cell receptor beta chains sequenced from one sample in a study of T cells after yellow fever vaccination. TCRdb reanalysed the 5' RACE reads using MiXCR and keeps one entry per CDR3 protein. The sample lists under 600,000 distinct CDR3 sequences, roughly 12% seen once, with over 12% in the top ten. Sequencing used PBMCs, obtained on the day of the yellow fever booster vaccination. The receptor set was obtained from a young man who received the YFV17D yellow fever vaccine.

This clonotype occurred once. Germline and junction disagree at one end, which may indicate a read error. V usage is TRBV20-1 and J usage is TRBJ2-1, with TRBD2 matching over 9 bases. The CDR3 totals 17 residues. Germline CDR1 and CDR2: DFQATT and SNEGSKA (reference sequence). Here the CDR3 DNA reads TGCTGTGCTAGCTCATTTAGCGGGAGCCCATCTTACAATGAGCAGTTCTTC. Its translation: CCASSFSGSPSYNEQFF.

This clonotype was seen just once. This chain joins TRBV11-2 and TRBJ2-4, with 7 nucleotides matching TRBD2. CDR1 and CDR2 (germline): SGHAT, FQNNGV. This CDR3 spans 17 amino acids. J was trimmed by 0 bases and V by 5 bases; bases with no gene match: 10. CDR3 sequence (DNA): TGTGCCAGCAGCGTCCGGCAACTAGCGATAGCCAAAAACATTCAGTACTTC. This encodes CASSVRQLAIAKNIQYF.

This clonotype was counted between two and nine times. This chain uses TRBV29-1 with TRBJ2-5; D is unresolved. The V gene lost 7 bases and the J gene lost 3 bases, with 15 bases spanning the gap. The CDR3 loop spans 13 amino acids. Germline loops: CDR1 SQVTM, CDR2 ANQGSEA. The CDR3 region is CSADVDREETQYF. CDR3 sequence (DNA): TGCAGCGCTGACGTCGATAGGGAAGAGACCCAGTACTTC. Together with reference TRBV29-1 and TRBJ2-5, the CDR3 gives the full variable domain: SAVISQKPSRDICQRGTSLTIQCQVDSQVTMMFWYRQQPGQSLTLIATANQGSEATYESGFVIDKFPISRPNLTFSTLTVSNMSPEDSSIYLCSADVDREETQYFGPGTRLLVL.

The chain couples TRBV7-9 to TRBJ1-1; D ambiguous. Germline V gene lookup returns CDR1 SEHNR and CDR2 FQNEAQ (reference sequence). V lost 1 base to trimming and J lost 3 bases, with 12 bases between them. The CDR3 extends over 15 amino acids. The CDR3 sequence is CASSLVKSGDTEAFF. CDR3 nucleotides: TGTGCCAGCAGCTTAGTTAAATCAGGCGACACTGAAGCTTTCTTT.